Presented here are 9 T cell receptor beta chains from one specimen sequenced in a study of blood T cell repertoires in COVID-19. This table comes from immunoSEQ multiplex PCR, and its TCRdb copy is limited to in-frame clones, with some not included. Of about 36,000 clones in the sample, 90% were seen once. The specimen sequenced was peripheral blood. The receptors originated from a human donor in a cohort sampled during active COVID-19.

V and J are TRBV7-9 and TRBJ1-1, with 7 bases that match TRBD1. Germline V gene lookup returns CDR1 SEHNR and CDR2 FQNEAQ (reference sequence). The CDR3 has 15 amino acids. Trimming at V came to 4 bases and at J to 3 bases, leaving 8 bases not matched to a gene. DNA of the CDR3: TGTGCCAGCAGCTCGGACAGGTGGGAAGACACTGAAGCTTTCTTT. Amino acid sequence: CASSSDRWEDTEAFF.

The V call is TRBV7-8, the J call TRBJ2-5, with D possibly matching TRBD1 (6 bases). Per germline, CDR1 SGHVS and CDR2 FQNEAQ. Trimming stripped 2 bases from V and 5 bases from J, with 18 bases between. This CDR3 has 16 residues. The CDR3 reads CASSLSPRGLGETQYF. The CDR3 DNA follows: TGTGCCAGCAGCTTATCGCCCAGGGGCTTAGGGGAGACCCAGTACTTC. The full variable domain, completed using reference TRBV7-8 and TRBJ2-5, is GAGVSQSPRYKVAKRGQDVALRCDPISGHVSLFWYQQALGQGPEFLTYFQNEAQLDKSGLPSDRFFAERPEGSVSTLKIQRTQQEDSAVYLCASSLSPRGLGETQYFGPGTRLLVL.

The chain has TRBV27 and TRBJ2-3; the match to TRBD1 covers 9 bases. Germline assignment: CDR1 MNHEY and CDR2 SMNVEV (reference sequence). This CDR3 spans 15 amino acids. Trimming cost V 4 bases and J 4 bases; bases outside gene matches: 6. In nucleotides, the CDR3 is TGTGCCAGCAGTTGGGGGGACAGGGATCCAGATACGCAGTATTTT. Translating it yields CASSWGDRDPDTQYF.

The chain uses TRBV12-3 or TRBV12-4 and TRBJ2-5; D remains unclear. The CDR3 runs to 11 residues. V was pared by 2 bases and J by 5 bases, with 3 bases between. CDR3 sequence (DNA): TGTGCCAGCAGTTTAAGCGAGACCCAGTACTTC. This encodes CASSLSETQYF.

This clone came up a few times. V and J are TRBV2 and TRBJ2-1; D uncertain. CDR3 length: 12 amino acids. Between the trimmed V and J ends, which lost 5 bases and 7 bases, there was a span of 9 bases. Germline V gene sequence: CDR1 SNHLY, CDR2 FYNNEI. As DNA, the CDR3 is TGTGCCAGCAGTCGACTTCAAAATGAGCAGTTCTTC. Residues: CASSRLQNEQFF.

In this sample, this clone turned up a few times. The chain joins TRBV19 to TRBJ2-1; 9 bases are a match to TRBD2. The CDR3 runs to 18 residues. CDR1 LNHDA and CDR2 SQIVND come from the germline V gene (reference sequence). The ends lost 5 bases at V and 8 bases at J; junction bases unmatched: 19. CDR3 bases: TGTGCCAGTAGTCTTGGTCTCCGGACTAGCGCACAAGGTGATGAGCAGTTCTTC. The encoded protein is CASSLGLRTSAQGDEQFF.

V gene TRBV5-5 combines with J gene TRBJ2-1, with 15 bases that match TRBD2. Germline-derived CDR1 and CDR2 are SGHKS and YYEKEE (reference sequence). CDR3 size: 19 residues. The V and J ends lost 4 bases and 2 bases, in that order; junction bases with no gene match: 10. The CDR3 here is CASSLRTSGRASPYNEQFF. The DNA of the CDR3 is TGTGCCAGCAGCCTTCGGACTAGCGGGAGGGCCAGCCCCTACAATGAGCAGTTCTTC.

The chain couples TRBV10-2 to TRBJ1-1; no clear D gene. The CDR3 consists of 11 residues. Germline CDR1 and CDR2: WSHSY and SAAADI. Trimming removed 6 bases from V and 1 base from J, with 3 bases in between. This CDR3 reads CASSQNTEAFF. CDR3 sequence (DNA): TGCGCCAGCAGCCAGAACACTGAAGCTTTCTTT.

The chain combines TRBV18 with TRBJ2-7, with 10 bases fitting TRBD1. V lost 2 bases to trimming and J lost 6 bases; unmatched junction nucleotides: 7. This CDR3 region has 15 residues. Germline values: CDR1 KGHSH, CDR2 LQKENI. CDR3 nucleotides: TGTGCCAGCTCACCAGCACAAGGACAGGGGGGCGAGCAGTACTTC. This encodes CASSPAQGQGGEQYF.